This T cell receptor beta chain was recovered during a study of blood T cell repertoires in COVID-19. Authors' data handling: By means of reference gene primer amplification, nucleated cell counts were estimated. TCRdb keeps only in-frame clones here, not all; method: immunoSEQ multiplex PCR. V and J calls and clone size are given by that table; D and trimming were obtained from the DNA. Among roughly 78,000 clones listed, 86% were seen once. The CDR3 extends over 15 amino acids. Trimming removed 5 bases from V and 0 bases from J, with 11 bases in between. The germline CDR1 and CDR2 sequences are SGHAT and FQNNGV.

The chain is built from TRBV11-2 and TRBJ1-3; D unresolved. This receptor was taken from a woman in her sixties or seventies with acute or convalescent COVID-19. Sequencing input: peripheral blood. CDR3 protein: CASSQVANSGNTIYF. DNA for the CDR3: TGTGCCAGCAGCCAAGTTGCGAACTCTGGAAACACCATATATTTT. The full variable domain, with the rest looked up from reference TRBV11-2 and TRBJ1-3, is EAGVAQSPRYKIIEKRQSVAFWCNPISGHATLYWYQQILGQGPKLLIQFQNNGVVDDSQLPKDRFSAERLKGVDSTLKIQPAKLEDSAVYLCASSQVANSGNTIYFGEGSWLTVV.